This T cell receptor beta chain was documented in a study of blood T cell repertoires in COVID-19. Study summary: T cells, B-cell-depleted T cells, or PBMCs supplied cDNA or gDNA.

This CDR3 is built from 15 residues. V lost 2 bases to trimming and J lost 7 bases; unmatched junction nucleotides: 10. Germline V CDR1 and CDR2: MNHEY, SVGEGT. Assay: immunoSEQ multiplex PCR; the TCRdb copy retains only in-frame clones and omits some. The sample lists some 350,000 clones, about 93% occurring once. The chain recombines TRBV6-2 or TRBV6-3 with TRBJ1-2; 7 bases align to TRBD1. The specimen sequenced was peripheral blood. This TCR derives from a woman under 30 who had recovered from COVID-19. CDR3 loop: CASSYGSEGAGGYTF. The CDR3 region has the DNA TGTGCCAGCAGTTACGGGTCCGAGGGGGCAGGTGGCTACACCTTC.